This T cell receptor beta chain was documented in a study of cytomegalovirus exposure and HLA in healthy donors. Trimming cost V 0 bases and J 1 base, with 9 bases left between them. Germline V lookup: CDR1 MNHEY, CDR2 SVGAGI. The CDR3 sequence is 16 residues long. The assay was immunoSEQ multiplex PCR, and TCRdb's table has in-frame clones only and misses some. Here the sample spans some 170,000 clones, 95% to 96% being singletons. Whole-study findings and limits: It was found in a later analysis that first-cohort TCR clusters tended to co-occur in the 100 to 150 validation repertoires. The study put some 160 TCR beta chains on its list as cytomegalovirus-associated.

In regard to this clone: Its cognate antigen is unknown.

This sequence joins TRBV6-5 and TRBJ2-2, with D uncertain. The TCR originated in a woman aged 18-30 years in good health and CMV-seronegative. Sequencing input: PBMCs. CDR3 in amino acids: CASSYSSLLNTGELFF. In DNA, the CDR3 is TGTGCCAGCAGTTACTCGTCACTACTGAACACCGGGGAGCTGTTTTTT.